The TCR beta chain described here comes from a study of blood T cell repertoires in COVID-19. Overall study context: From the United States, Italy and Spain came samples of acute and convalescent COVID-19. T cells, B-cell-depleted T cells, or PBMCs supplied cDNA or gDNA.

The CDR3 is 12 amino acids. V lost 6 bases, J lost 5 bases, and 0 bases stayed unmatched. Germline V lookup: CDR1 MNHEY, CDR2 SVGAGI. Original data processing: Counts of nucleated cells, estimated from reference gene primer amplification, were obtained. The table came from immunoSEQ multiplex PCR; TCRdb's copy has only in-frame clones and leaves some out. D and trimming were read from the DNA, whereas the V and J calls and clone size are those reported in that table. The table records 35,000 to 40,000 clones, almost 90% of them present only once. This rearrangement joins TRBV6-5 to TRBJ1-4, with 7 positions matching TRBD1. Input material: peripheral blood. This receptor was obtained from a man between 65 and 80 years old with acute or convalescent COVID-19. DNA for the CDR3: TGTGCCAGCAGGACAGGGAATGAAAAACTGTTTTTT. Protein: CASRTGNEKLFF.